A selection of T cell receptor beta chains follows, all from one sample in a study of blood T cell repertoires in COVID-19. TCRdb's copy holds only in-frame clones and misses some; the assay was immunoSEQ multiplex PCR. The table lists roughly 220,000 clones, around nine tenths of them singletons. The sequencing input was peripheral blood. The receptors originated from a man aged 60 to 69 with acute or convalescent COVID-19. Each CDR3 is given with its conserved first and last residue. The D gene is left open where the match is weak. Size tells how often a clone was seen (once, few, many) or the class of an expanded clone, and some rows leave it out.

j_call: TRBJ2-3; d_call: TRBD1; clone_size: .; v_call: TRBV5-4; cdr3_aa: CASSPGQGRHTDTQYF; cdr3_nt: TGTGCCAGCAGCCCGGGACAGGGACGACACACAGATACGCAGTATTTT
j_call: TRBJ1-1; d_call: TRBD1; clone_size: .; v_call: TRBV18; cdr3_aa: CASSPTPDRGSTEAFF; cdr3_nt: TGTGCCAGCTCACCTACTCCCGACAGGGGATCGACTGAAGCTTTCTTT
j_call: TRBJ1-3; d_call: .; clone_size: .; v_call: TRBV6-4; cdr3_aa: CASSDSRQGDNSGNTIYF; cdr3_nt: TGTGCCAGCAGTGACTCGCGGCAGGGTGATAACTCTGGAAACACCATATATTTT
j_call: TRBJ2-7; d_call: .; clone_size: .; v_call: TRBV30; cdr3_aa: CAWSAGNSYEQYF; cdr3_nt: TGTGCCTGGAGTGCGGGGAATTCCTACGAGCAGTACTTC
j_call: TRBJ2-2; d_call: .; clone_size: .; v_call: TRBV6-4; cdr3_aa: CASTEDIF; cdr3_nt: TGTGCCAGCACCGAGGATATTTTT
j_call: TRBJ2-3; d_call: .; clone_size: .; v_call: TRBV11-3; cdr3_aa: CASGKGGLEDTQYF; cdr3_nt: TGTGCCAGCGGAAAGGGGGGGCTAGAAGATACGCAGTATTTT
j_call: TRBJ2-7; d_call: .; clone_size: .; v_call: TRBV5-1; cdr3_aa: CASSFGLDPNTYEQYF; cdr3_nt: TGCGCCAGCAGCTTCGGACTGGATCCTAACACCTACGAGCAGTACTTC
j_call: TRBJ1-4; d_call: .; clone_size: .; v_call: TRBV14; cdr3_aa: CASSFLSSVTNEKLFF; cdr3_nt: TGTGCCAGCAGCTTTTTGTCGTCCGTAACTAATGAAAAACTGTTTTTT
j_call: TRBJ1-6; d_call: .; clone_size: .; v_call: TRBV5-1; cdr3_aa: CASSLGAGSTPNNSPLHF; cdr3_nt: TGCGCCAGCAGCTTGGGAGCGGGATCCACTCCGAATAATTCACCCCTCCACTTT
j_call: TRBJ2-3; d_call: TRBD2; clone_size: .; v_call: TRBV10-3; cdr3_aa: CAIRNQRGPTDTQYF; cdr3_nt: TGTGCCATCCGTAACCAGCGGGGACCCACAGATACGCAGTATTTT
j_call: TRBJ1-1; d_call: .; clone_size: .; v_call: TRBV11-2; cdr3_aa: CASSSGHYTEAFF; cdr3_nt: TGTGCCAGCAGCTCAGGACATTACACTGAAGCTTTCTTT
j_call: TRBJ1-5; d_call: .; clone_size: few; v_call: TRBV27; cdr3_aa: CASSRLTGLNSNQPQHF; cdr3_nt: TGTGCCAGCAGTCGTTTGACAGGCCTGAATAGCAATCAGCCCCAGCATTTT
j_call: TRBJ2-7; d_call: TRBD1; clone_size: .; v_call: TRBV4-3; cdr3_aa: CASSRATGVRYEQYF; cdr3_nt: TGCGCCAGCAGCCGAGCCACAGGGGTGCGCTACGAGCAGTACTTC
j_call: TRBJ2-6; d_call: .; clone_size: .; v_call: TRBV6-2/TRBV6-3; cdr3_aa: CASSTPGIPGANVLTF; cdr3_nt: TGTGCCAGCAGCACACCAGGGATCCCTGGGGCCAACGTCCTGACTTTC
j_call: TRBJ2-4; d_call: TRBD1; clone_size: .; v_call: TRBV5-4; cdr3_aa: CASSPARTGFGIQYF; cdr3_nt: TGTGCCAGCAGCCCGGCGAGGACAGGGTTCGGCATTCAGTACTTC
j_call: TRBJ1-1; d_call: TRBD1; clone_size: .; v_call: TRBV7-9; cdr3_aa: CASSLDPFGQGTEAFF; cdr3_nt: TGTGCCAGCAGCTTAGATCCTTTTGGACAGGGGACTGAAGCTTTCTTT
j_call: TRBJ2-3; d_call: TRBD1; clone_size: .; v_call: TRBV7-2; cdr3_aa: CASSKDRYTDTQYF; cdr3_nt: TGTGCCAGCAGCAAGGACAGGTACACAGATACGCAGTATTTT
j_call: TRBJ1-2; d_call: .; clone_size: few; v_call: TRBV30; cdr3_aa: CAWSVGPGGGYGYTF; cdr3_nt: TGTGCCTGGAGTGTAGGGCCGGGGGGCGGCTATGGCTACACCTTC
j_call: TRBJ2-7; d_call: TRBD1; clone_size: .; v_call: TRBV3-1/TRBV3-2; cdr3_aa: CASRRTGTHEQYF; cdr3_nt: TGTGCCAGCAGACGGACAGGGACGCACGAGCAGTACTTC
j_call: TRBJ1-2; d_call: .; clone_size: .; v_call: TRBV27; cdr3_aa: CASRPTAYLYGYTF; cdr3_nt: TGTGCCAGCAGACCTACAGCATACCTCTATGGCTACACCTTC
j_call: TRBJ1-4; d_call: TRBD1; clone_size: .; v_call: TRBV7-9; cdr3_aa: CASSSFLTGGGEKLFF; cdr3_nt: TGTGCCAGCAGCTCCTTTCTGACAGGGGGTGGCGAAAAACTGTTTTTT
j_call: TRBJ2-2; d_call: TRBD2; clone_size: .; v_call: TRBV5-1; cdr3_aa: CASSLGLAGNTGELFF; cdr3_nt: TGCGCCAGCAGCTTGGGACTAGCGGGAAACACCGGGGAGCTGTTTTTT
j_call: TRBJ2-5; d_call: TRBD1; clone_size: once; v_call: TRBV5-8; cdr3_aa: CASSDRGLRTQYF; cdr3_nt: TGTGCCAGCAGCGACAGGGGTCTGCGGACCCAGTACTTC
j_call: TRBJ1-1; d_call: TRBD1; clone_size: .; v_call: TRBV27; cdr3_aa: CASSSGTGDSEAFF; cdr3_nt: TGTGCCAGCAGTTCGGGGACAGGGGATTCTGAAGCTTTCTTT
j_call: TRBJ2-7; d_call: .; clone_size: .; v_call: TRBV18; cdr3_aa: CVSRIDTSYEQYF; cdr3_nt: TGTGTCAGCCGGATTGACACTTCCTACGAGCAGTACTTC
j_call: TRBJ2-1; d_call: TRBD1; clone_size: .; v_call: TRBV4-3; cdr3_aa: CASSQEAQGVDEQFF; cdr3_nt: TGCGCCAGCAGCCAAGAGGCCCAGGGGGTGGATGAGCAGTTCTTC